These 14 T cell receptor beta chains were sequenced from one sample in a study of blood T cell repertoires in COVID-19. The table came from immunoSEQ multiplex PCR; TCRdb's copy has only in-frame clones and leaves some out. Of 650,000 to 800,000 clones listed, about 90% were seen once; the top ten hold under 0.3%. Source material: peripheral blood. The receptors shown here come from a woman aged 18-29 years with acute or convalescent COVID-19.

CDR3 in DNA: TGTGCCACCAGCACGGACACGCTTAGCGAAAAACTGTTTTTT. Translation gives CATSTDTLSEKLFF. V and J are TRBV15 and TRBJ1-4, with D perhaps TRBD1 (5 bases). This CDR3 has 14 amino acids. V shed 4 bases and J shed 8 bases, with 14 bases lying between them. Germline loops: CDR1 LNHNV, CDR2 YYDKDF (reference sequence).

The chain combines TRBV4-1 with TRBJ1-1; D unclear. This CDR3 has 15 residues. Germline V gives CDR1 MGHRA, CDR2 YSYEKL. The V and J ends lost 0 bases and 7 bases respectively, with 15 bases between them. The CDR3 DNA is TGCGCCAGCAGCCAAGAACCCCGGAGGGCCCATGAAGCTTTCTTT. It codes for CASSQEPRRAHEAFF.

The V and J genes are TRBV9 and TRBJ1-3, with D maybe TRBD1 (6 bases). V shed 0 bases and J shed 3 bases, with 13 bases lying between them. This CDR3 contains 16 residues. Germline CDR1 and CDR2: SGDLS and YYNGEE. The CDR3 protein is CASSVARGASGNTIYF. The CDR3, as DNA: TGTGCCAGCAGCGTAGCGCGGGGGGCCAGTGGAAACACCATATATTTT.

The chain links TRBV3-1 (or the pseudogene TRBV3-2) to TRBJ2-7, with TRBD2 matching over 8 bases. The CDR3 runs to 15 residues. Germline trimming cut 2 bases from V and 5 bases from J; bases unmatched to any gene: 8. Per germline, CDR1 LGHDT and CDR2 YNNKEL (reference sequence). Here the CDR3 reads CASSQPRLASNEQYF. The CDR3, as DNA: TGTGCCAGCAGCCAACCGCGACTAGCGTCGAACGAGCAGTACTTC.

This clone was seen a single time. The V call is TRBV5-1, the J call TRBJ1-2, with a tentative D call TRBD1 (6 bases). The CDR3 has 14 amino acids. Trimming took 1 base from V and 6 from J, leaving 13 bases between them. Per the germline V gene, CDR1 is SGHRS and CDR2 is YFSETQ. The CDR3 protein is CASSLNRVSNGYTF. CDR3 DNA: TGCGCCAGCAGCTTGAACAGGGTCAGCAATGGCTACACCTTC.

The J gene is TRBJ2-6, the V gene TRBV28; TRBD1 is a possible D gene (6 bases). CDR1 and CDR2 (germline): MDHEN, SYDVKM. The CDR3 covers 16 residues. Trimming took off 6 bases at V and 4 bases at J, with 16 bases between the two ends. In DNA form, the CDR3 reads TGTGCCAGCAGCTCCGGCCAGGGGTTCGGGGCCAACGTCCTGACTTTC. Protein: CASSSGQGFGANVLTF.

The CDR3 DNA follows: TGTGCCAGCAGCTTGGGCCGGGGAACCTACGAGCAGTACTTC. Protein: CASSLGRGTYEQYF. The V call is TRBV11-2, the J call TRBJ2-7; tentative D call: TRBD2 (5 bases). Trimming took off 3 bases at V and 2 bases at J, with 11 bases between the two ends. CDR1 SGHAT and CDR2 FQNNGV come from the germline V gene. This CDR3 contains 14 residues.

The rearrangement links TRBV21-1 to TRBJ1-2. TRBV21-1 is annotated as a pseudogene. CDR3 size: 15 residues. The CDR3 DNA follows: TGTGCCAGCAGCCTTCCCGGAGAGGGTGGCTATGGCTACACCTTC. It translates to CASSLPGEGGYGYTF.

The CDR3 spells CASLRQTTNEKLFF. The CDR3 DNA reads as TGTGCCAGCCTTAGACAGACAACTAATGAAAAACTGTTTTTT. The chain couples TRBV2 to TRBJ1-4; a weak D match, TRBD1 (5 bases). The CDR3 length is 14 residues. The ends were cut back, 8 bases at V and 0 bases at J, with 10 bases in the middle. Germline V CDR1 and CDR2: SNHLY, FYNNEI. Drawing the rest from reference TRBV2 and TRBJ1-4, the complete variable domain is EPEVTQTPSHQVTQMGQEVILRCVPISNHLYFYWYRQILGQKVEFLVSFYNNEISEKSEIFDDQFSVERPDGSNFTLKIRSTKLEDSAMYFCASLRQTTNEKLFFGSGTQLSVL.

V gene TRBV4-2 combines with J gene TRBJ1-1; tentatively, D is TRBD1 (5 bases). Germline V gene data show CDR1 as LGHNA and CDR2 as YNFKEQ. The CDR3 is made up of 15 amino acids. V shed 0 bases and J shed 6 bases, with 14 bases lying between them. This CDR3 reads CASSQDWGVGAEAFF. In DNA, the CDR3 is TGTGCCAGCAGCCAAGATTGGGGGGTCGGGGCTGAAGCTTTCTTT.

The chain is built from TRBV3-1 (or the pseudogene TRBV3-2) and TRBJ2-7; D is ambiguous. Germline CDR1 LGHDT, CDR2 YNNKEL (reference sequence). There are 13 residues in the CDR3. V was pared by 5 bases and J by 5 bases, with 13 bases between. Here the CDR3 reads CASSGPVLDEQYF. The CDR3 DNA is TGTGCCAGCAGCGGTCCTGTGTTAGACGAGCAGTACTTC.

The rearrangement links TRBV5-1 to TRBJ1-2; 9 bases line up with TRBD1. This CDR3 has 15 residues. Germline loops: CDR1 SGHRS, CDR2 YFSETQ. J gave up 3 bases and V 5 bases, and 8 bases lay outside the gene matches. CDR3 nucleotides: TGCGCCAGCAGTCGAACAGGGGGCCTCGACTATGGCTACACCTTC. This sequence encodes CASSRTGGLDYGYTF. Full variable domain (missing parts from reference TRBV5-1 and TRBJ1-2): KAGVTQTPRYLIKTRGQQVTLSCSPISGHRSVSWYQQTPGQGLQFLFEYFSETQRNKGNFPGRFSGRQFSNSRSEMNVSTLELGDSALYLCASSRTGGLDYGYTFGSGTRLTVV.

This clone was seen only once. The V gene is TRBV12-5, the J gene TRBJ1-1; TRBD1 matches 8 bases. Trimming removed 3 bases from V and 1 base from J; junction bases left unmatched: 4. There are 15 residues in the CDR3. From germline, CDR1 is LGHNT and CDR2 FRNRAP. The CDR3 is CASGFRDRKNTEAFF. The CDR3 DNA sequence: TGTGCTAGTGGTTTTAGGGACAGGAAGAACACTGAAGCTTTCTTT.

The rearrangement joins TRBV5-1 to TRBJ2-1; 11 bases are shared with TRBD2. Germline V gene data show CDR1 as SGHRS and CDR2 as YFSETQ. V trimming: 4 bases; J trimming: 5 bases; junction bases outside the gene matches: 5. The CDR3 is 15 amino acids. As DNA, the CDR3 is TGCGCCAGCAGCCAACTTAGCGGGGGGGACAATGAGCAGTTCTTC. It translates to CASSQLSGGDNEQFF.